The clone carrying this T cell receptor beta chain was observed many times. Its specificity is unknown. Molecules of cDNA were individually given unique molecular identifiers that were attached to them. TCRdb used MiXCR to reprocess the 5' RACE reads, holding one entry per CDR3 protein. The table lists some 57,000 distinct CDR3 sequences, under 11% of them singletons, with 4.5% to 5.5% in the top ten. This specimen comes from a study of early T cells in non-severe SARS-CoV-2 infection. Looking at the study overall: Sequencing used unsorted whole-blood bulk RNA, so chains lack pairing.

Whole-study results and caveats: Matches to VDJdb favored anti-spike CD8 responses and missed private and CD4 specificities.

The specimen was whole blood. The receptor comes from an adult who was a healthcare worker with PCR-confirmed SARS-CoV-2 infection or an uninfected control (not recorded which).

The CDR3 DNA reads TGCGCCAGCAGCAGACTACAGGGGAGGGTCACCTACGAGCAGTACTTC. Translation gives CASSRLQGRVTYEQYF. This chain joins TRBV5-1 and TRBJ2-7; TRBD1 or TRBD2 may be the D gene (7 bases each). Germline-derived CDR1 and CDR2 are SGHRS and YFSETQ. This CDR3 comprises 16 residues. Trimming left V 4 bases short and J 2 bases short, with 19 bases between. Combining the CDR3 with reference TRBV5-1 and TRBJ2-7 gives the whole variable domain KAGVTQTPRYLIKTRGQQVTLSCSPISGHRSVSWYQQTPGQGLQFLFEYFSETQRNKGNFPGRFSGRQFSNSRSEMNVSTLELGDSALYLCASSRLQGRVTYEQYFGPGTRLTVT.